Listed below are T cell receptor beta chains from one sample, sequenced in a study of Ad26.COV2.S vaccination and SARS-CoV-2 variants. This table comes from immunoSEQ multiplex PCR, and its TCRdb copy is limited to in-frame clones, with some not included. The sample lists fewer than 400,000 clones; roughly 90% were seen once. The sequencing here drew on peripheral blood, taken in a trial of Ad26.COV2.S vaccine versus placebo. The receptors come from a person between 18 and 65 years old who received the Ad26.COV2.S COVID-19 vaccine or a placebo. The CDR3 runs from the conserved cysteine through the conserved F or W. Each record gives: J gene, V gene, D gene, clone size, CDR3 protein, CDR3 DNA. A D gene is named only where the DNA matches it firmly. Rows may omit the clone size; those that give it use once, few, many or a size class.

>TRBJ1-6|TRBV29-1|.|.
CSVSGGSGPLHF
TGCAGCGTCTCCGGCGGGTCAGGACCCCTCCACTTT
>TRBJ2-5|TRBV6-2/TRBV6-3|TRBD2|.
CASSRSGGRETQYF
TGTGCCAGCAGCCGTAGCGGGGGCCGAGAGACCCAGTACTTC
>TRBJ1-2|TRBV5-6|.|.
CASSLAGRARAYGYTF
TGTGCCAGCAGCTTGGCCGGAAGGGCGAGGGCCTATGGCTACACCTTC
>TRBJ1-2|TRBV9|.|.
CASSGSTGNYGYTF
TGTGCCAGCAGCGGAAGTACAGGGAACTATGGCTACACCTTC
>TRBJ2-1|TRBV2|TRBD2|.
CASTLAGGIDNEQFF
TGTGCCAGCACTCTAGCGGGAGGGATCGACAATGAGCAGTTCTTC
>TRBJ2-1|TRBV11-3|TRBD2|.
CASSHWTSGDGNEQFF
TGTGCCAGCAGCCATTGGACTAGCGGGGATGGCAATGAGCAGTTCTTC
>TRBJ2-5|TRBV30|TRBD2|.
CAWSRGGGLAGPRTQYF
TGTGCCTGGAGTCGGGGGGGCGGACTAGCGGGGCCCCGGACCCAGTACTTC
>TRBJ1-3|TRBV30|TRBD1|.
CAWTQGGTGNTIYF
TGTGCCTGGACTCAAGGGGGCACTGGAAACACCATATATTTT
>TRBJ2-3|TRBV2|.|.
CASSEEGTGTDTQYF
TGTGCCAGCAGTGAAGAGGGAACGGGCACAGATACGCAGTATTTT
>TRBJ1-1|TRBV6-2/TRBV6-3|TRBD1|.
CASSLGTGGEAFF
TGTGCCAGCAGCCTCGGGACAGGGGGGGAAGCTTTCTTT
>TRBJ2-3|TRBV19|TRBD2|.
CASSIVGGVTDTQYF
TGTGCCAGTAGTATTGTGGGAGGGGTCACAGATACGCAGTATTTT
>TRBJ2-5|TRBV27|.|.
CASSLGPGRETQYF
TGTGCCAGCAGTTTAGGGCCAGGGAGGGAGACCCAGTACTTC
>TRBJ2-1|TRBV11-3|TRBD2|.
CASSLKTSGRLYNEQFF
TGTGCCAGCAGCTTAAAGACTAGCGGGAGGCTCTACAATGAGCAGTTCTTC
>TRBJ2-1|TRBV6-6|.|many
CASSSLIPGDEQFF
TGTGCCAGCAGTTCCCTTATACCTGGCGATGAGCAGTTCTTC
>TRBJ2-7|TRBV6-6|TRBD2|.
CASSYSKRGSSYEQYF
TGTGCCAGCAGTTACTCAAAGCGGGGGAGCTCCTACGAGCAGTACTTC
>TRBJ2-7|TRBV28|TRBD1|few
CASNRGFNEQYF
TGTGCCAGCAACAGGGGGTTCAACGAGCAGTACTTC
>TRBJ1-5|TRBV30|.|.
CAWSVVGSDQPQHF
TGTGCCTGGAGTGTAGTTGGAAGTGATCAGCCCCAGCATTTT
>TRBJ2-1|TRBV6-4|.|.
CASSEGRGLFDEQFF
TGTGCCAGCAGTGAAGGTCGTGGGCTTTTCGATGAGCAGTTCTTC
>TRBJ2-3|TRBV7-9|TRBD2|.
CASSFEGTSGDFDTQYF
TGTGCCAGCAGCTTCGAGGGGACTAGCGGTGACTTCGATACGCAGTATTTT
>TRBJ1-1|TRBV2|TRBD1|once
CASSDGTGENTEAFF
TGTGCCAGCAGTGATGGTACAGGGGAGAACACTGAAGCTTTCTTT
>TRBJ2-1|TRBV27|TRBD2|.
CASSLGLGFGEQFF
TGTGCCAGCAGTTTGGGACTAGGTTTCGGTGAGCAGTTCTTC
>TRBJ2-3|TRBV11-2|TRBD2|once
CASSSFFVLAGGRWDTQYF
TGTGCCAGCAGCTCATTTTTTGTTTTAGCGGGGGGTCGGTGGGATACGCAGTATTTT
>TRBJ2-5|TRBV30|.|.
CAWSYQGGVKETQYF
TGTGCCTGGAGTTATCAGGGCGGGGTTAAAGAGACCCAGTACTTC
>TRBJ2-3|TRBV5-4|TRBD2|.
CASSLVAGGGTDTQYF
TGTGCCAGCAGCTTGGTAGCGGGAGGTGGCACAGATACGCAGTATTTT
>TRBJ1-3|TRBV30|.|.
CAWSPGLSGNTIYF
TGTGCCTGGAGTCCGGGACTCTCTGGAAACACCATATATTTT
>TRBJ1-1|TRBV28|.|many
CASSIPLGRGAEAFF
TGTGCCAGCAGTATCCCTTTGGGACGAGGGGCTGAAGCTTTCTTT
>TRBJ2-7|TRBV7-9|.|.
CASSSGPGTDYEQYF
TGTGCCAGCAGCTCCGGCCCCGGGACGGACTACGAGCAGTACTTC
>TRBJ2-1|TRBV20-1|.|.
CSARVLTTLFF
TGCAGTGCTAGAGTCCTAACTACTCTGTTCTTC
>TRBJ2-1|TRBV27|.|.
CASSDANNEQFF
TGTGCCAGCAGCGACGCCAACAATGAGCAGTTCTTC
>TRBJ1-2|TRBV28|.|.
CASSQLGSYTF
TGTGCCAGCAGTCAGCTAGGGAGCTACACCTTC
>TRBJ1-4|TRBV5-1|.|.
CASSLDPQGVGEKLFF
TGCGCCAGCAGCTTGGACCCACAGGGTGTGGGTGAAAAACTGTTTTTT
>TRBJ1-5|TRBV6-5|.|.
CASSQQVNQPQHF
TGTGCCAGCAGTCAACAGGTGAATCAGCCCCAGCATTTT
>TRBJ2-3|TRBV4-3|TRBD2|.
CASSQDSGNGDTQYF
TGCGCCAGCAGCCAAGATAGCGGGAATGGAGATACGCAGTATTTT
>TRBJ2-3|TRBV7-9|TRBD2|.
CASSPRGVTDTQYF
TGTGCCAGCAGCCCCCGGGGGGTCACAGATACGCAGTATTTT
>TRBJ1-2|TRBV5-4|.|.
CASSLSRDYGYTF
TGTGCCAGCAGCTTGAGTCGGGACTATGGCTACACCTTC
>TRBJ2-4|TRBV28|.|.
CASNKGSKNIQYF
TGTGCCAGCAATAAGGGATCCAAAAACATTCAGTACTTC
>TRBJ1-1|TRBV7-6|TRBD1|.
CASSPSGQRVTEAFF
TGTGCCAGCAGCCCCTCGGGACAGCGTGTCACTGAAGCTTTCTTT
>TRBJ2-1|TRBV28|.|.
CASSPGAPPYNEQFF
TGTGCCAGCAGTCCAGGGGCTCCTCCCTACAATGAGCAGTTCTTC
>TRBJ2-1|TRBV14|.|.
CASSPARGGEQFF
TGTGCCAGCAGCCCTGCCAGGGGTGGCGAGCAGTTCTTC
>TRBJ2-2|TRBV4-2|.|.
CASSQEGGRYAGELFF
TGTGCCAGCAGCCAAGAAGGGGGTAGATACGCCGGGGAGCTGTTTTTT
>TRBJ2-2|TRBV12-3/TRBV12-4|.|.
CASSQNAGELFF
TGTGCCAGCAGCCAGAATGCCGGGGAGCTGTTTTTT
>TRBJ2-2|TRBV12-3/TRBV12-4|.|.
CASSLGNTGELFF
TGTGCCAGCAGTTTAGGGAACACCGGGGAGCTGTTTTTT
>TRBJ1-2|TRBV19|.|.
CASSTRAANYGYTF
TGTGCCAGTAGTACCCGGGCCGCTAACTATGGCTACACCTTC
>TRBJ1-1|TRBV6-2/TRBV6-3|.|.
CASSSRQKNTEAFF
TGTGCCAGCAGTTCTCGGCAGAAGAACACTGAAGCTTTCTTT
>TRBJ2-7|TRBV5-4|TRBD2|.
CASSLPGGGPYEQYF
TGTGCCAGCAGCTTGCCTGGGGGGGGACCCTACGAGCAGTACTTC
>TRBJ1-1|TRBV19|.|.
CASTYAGSLNTEAFF
TGTGCCAGTACTTATGCGGGGTCTTTGAACACTGAAGCTTTCTTT
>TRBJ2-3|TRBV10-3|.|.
CAIRLDPPLTDTQYF
TGTGCCATCCGACTAGACCCACCACTCACAGATACGCAGTATTTT
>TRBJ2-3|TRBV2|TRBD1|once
CARDRGETDTQYF
TGTGCCAGGGACAGGGGGGAGACAGATACGCAGTATTTT
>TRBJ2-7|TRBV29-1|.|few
CSVEGRFYEQYF
TGCAGCGTTGAGGGTCGATTCTACGAGCAGTACTTC
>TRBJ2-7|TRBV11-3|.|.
CASSFTGEYEQYF
TGTGCCAGCAGCTTTACCGGAGAGTACGAGCAGTACTTC
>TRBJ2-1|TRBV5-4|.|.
CASSPNRAEQFF
TGTGCCAGCAGCCCTAATCGGGCCGAGCAGTTCTTC
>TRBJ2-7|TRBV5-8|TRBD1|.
CASRLGTGLSYEQYF
TGTGCCAGCAGATTAGGGACAGGTCTTTCCTACGAGCAGTACTTC
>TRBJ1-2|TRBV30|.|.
CAWTGASNGYTF
TGTGCCTGGACAGGGGCTTCCAATGGCTACACCTTC
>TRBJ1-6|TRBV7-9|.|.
CASSSGLENSPLHF
TGTGCCAGCAGCTCGGGACTAGAAAATTCACCCCTCCACTTT
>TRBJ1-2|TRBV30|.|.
CAWRAPGTLNYGYTF
TGTGCCTGGAGGGCCCCAGGGACCCTTAACTATGGCTACACCTTC
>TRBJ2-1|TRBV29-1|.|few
CSTRGRGSYNEQFF
TGCAGCACAAGGGGGCGGGGTTCCTACAATGAGCAGTTCTTC
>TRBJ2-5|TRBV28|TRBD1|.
CASKETGGETQYF
TGTGCCAGCAAAGAGACAGGGGGAGAGACCCAGTACTTC
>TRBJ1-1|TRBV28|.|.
CASSLTVTRTEAFF
TGTGCCAGCAGTCTTACAGTTACGAGGACTGAAGCTTTCTTT
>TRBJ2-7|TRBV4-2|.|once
CASSQARDASYEQYF
TGTGCCAGCAGTCAAGCCCGGGACGCCTCCTACGAGCAGTACTTC
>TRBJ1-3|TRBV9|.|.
CASSGGMSGNTIYF
TGTGCCAGCAGCGGGGGCATGTCTGGAAACACCATATATTTT